A selection of T cell receptor beta chains follows, all from one sample in a study of cytomegalovirus exposure and HLA in healthy donors. Using immunoSEQ multiplex PCR, the repertoire was profiled, and TCRdb retains in-frame clones only, with some absent. In the table there are 35,000 to 50,000 clones, approximately 55% of which are singletons. Sequences were obtained from PBMCs. These receptors originate from a human donor in good health. Both conserved end residues are part of each CDR3. A D gene is named only where the DNA matches it firmly. Rows give clone size only sometimes, using once, few, many, or a class for an expanded clone.

J: TRBJ1-2; D: .; V: TRBV4-1; size: few; DNA: TGCGCCAGCAGCCAAGACAGGGAGCGGGGCTATGGCTACACCTTC; CDR3: CASSQDRERGYGYTF
J: TRBJ1-6; D: TRBD1; V: TRBV19; size: few; DNA: TGTGCCAGCCAGGACAGGCCGGGTAATTCACCCCTCCACTTT; CDR3: CASQDRPGNSPLHF
J: TRBJ2-2; D: .; V: TRBV4-2; size: few; DNA: TGTGCCAGCGTCCGGGGAGCGGGTCATACCGGGGAGCTGTTTTTT; CDR3: CASVRGAGHTGELFF
J: TRBJ1-2; D: TRBD1; V: TRBV4-2; size: .; DNA: TGTGCCAGCAGCCCGACCCCTAAAGAACAGGGGGACTACTATGGCTACACCTTC; CDR3: CASSPTPKEQGDYYGYTF
J: TRBJ1-3; D: .; V: TRBV5-1; size: .; DNA: TGCGCCAGCTCACAAGAATACTCTGGAAACACCATATATTTT; CDR3: CASSQEYSGNTIYF
J: TRBJ1-5; D: TRBD1; V: TRBV19; size: .; DNA: TGTGCCAGTAGCATTTGGCAGGGACAGAATCAGCCCCAGCATTTT; CDR3: CASSIWQGQNQPQHF
J: TRBJ2-7; D: .; V: TRBV5-6; size: .; DNA: TGTGCCAGCAGCTCCGGGCCGCGGGAAAGAGAGCAGTACTTC; CDR3: CASSSGPREREQYF
J: TRBJ2-3; D: TRBD1; V: TRBV9; size: .; DNA: TGTGCCAGCAGCCCTCGAACAGGGGGCAGCACAGATACGCAGTATTTT; CDR3: CASSPRTGGSTDTQYF
J: TRBJ2-7; D: TRBD1; V: TRBV29-1; size: .; DNA: TGCAGCGTTGAAAACAGGGGGCCTTACGAGCAGTACTTC; CDR3: CSVENRGPYEQYF
J: TRBJ1-1; D: .; V: TRBV23-1; size: .; DNA: TGCGCCAGCAGTCAATCGCAGGGCACTGAAGCTTTCTTT; CDR3: CASSQSQGTEAFF
J: TRBJ2-3; D: TRBD2; V: TRBV15; size: few; DNA: TGTGCCACCGCTTCTAGCGGGAGTTATACGCAGTATTTT; CDR3: CATASSGSYTQYF
J: TRBJ2-3; D: .; V: TRBV4-1; size: few; DNA: TGCGCCAGCAGCCCCCAGGGGCAGGGCACAGATACGCAGTATTTT; CDR3: CASSPQGQGTDTQYF
J: TRBJ1-2; D: .; V: TRBV4-3; size: once; DNA: TGCGCCAGCAGCCAAGATGGACAGCTATATGGCTACACCTTC; CDR3: CASSQDGQLYGYTF
J: TRBJ1-4; D: TRBD1; V: TRBV4-3; size: few; DNA: TGCGCCAGCAGCCCAGGGGGCGCGAACGAAAAACTGTTTTTT; CDR3: CASSPGGANEKLFF
J: TRBJ2-3; D: TRBD1; V: TRBV10-3; size: .; DNA: TGTGCCATCATGGGGAGGCAGGGGGCCACAGATACGCAGTATTTT; CDR3: CAIMGRQGATDTQYF
J: TRBJ1-5; D: .; V: TRBV7-2; size: once; DNA: TGTGCCAGCAGCTTAGGGCCAAATCAGCCCCAGCATTTT; CDR3: CASSLGPNQPQHF
J: TRBJ2-7; D: .; V: TRBV27; size: .; DNA: TGTGCCAGCAGTTCTCGGGGGGCAACCTACGAGCAGTACTTC; CDR3: CASSSRGATYEQYF
J: TRBJ1-2; D: .; V: TRBV11-2; size: once; DNA: TGTGCCAGCAGCTTTGACTCTAACTATGGCTACACCTTC; CDR3: CASSFDSNYGYTF
J: TRBJ2-3; D: TRBD1; V: TRBV19; size: .; DNA: TGTGCCAGTAGTATACCGGGACAGGGATCAGATACGCAGTATTTT; CDR3: CASSIPGQGSDTQYF
J: TRBJ1-2; D: .; V: TRBV1; size: .; DNA: TGCACCAGCAGCCAAGATCGACTTTCTGGGGGAGGGTATGGCTACACCTTC; CDR3: CTSSQDRLSGGGYGYTF
J: TRBJ2-1; D: .; V: TRBV9; size: .; DNA: TGTGCCAGCAGCCCTCGGGGGGCCGCTCGGGGAAATGAGCAGTTCTTC; CDR3: CASSPRGAARGNEQFF
J: TRBJ1-2; D: TRBD1; V: TRBV19; size: once; DNA: TGTGCCACCGGGACAGCCGCAATCTATGGCTACACCTTC; CDR3: CATGTAAIYGYTF
J: TRBJ1-1; D: TRBD1; V: TRBV4-3; size: .; DNA: TGCGCCAGCAGCCAAGCTGGTGCAGGGGGAGACGCCACTTTCTTT; CDR3: CASSQAGAGGDATFF
J: TRBJ2-7; D: TRBD2; V: TRBV7-8; size: .; DNA: TGTGCCAGCAGCTCCGTAGCGGGAGGTGGTGGCTACGAGCAGTACTTC; CDR3: CASSSVAGGGGYEQYF
J: TRBJ1-3; D: .; V: TRBV5-5; size: .; DNA: TGTGCCAGCAGCTTGGCCAGGAACCCTGGAAACACCATATATTTT; CDR3: CASSLARNPGNTIYF
J: TRBJ1-4; D: .; V: TRBV6-6; size: .; DNA: TGTGCCAGCAGTTACGTCAGTAATGAAAAACTGTTTTTT; CDR3: CASSYVSNEKLFF
J: TRBJ1-4; D: .; V: TRBV6-5; size: few; DNA: TGTGCCAGCAGTTACTCCGGGGGTGCAACTAATGAAAAACTGTTTTTT; CDR3: CASSYSGGATNEKLFF
J: TRBJ1-1; D: .; V: TRBV18; size: .; DNA: TGTGCCAGCTCACCAGCCGTTACAGAGAACACTGAAGCTTTCTTT; CDR3: CASSPAVTENTEAFF
J: TRBJ2-5; D: .; V: TRBV6-5; size: .; DNA: TGTGCCAGCATTCACGGTGGGGCAGGCCAAGAGACCCAGTACTTC; CDR3: CASIHGGAGQETQYF
J: TRBJ1-1; D: TRBD1; V: TRBV5-4; size: .; DNA: TGTGCCAGCAGCATGACGGGACAGGGACACACTGAAGCTTTCTTT; CDR3: CASSMTGQGHTEAFF
J: TRBJ2-7; D: .; V: TRBV7-9; size: .; DNA: TGTGCCAGCAGCTTAGTCAAGCGAATCGACGAGCAGTACTTC; CDR3: CASSLVKRIDEQYF
J: TRBJ2-1; D: TRBD2; V: TRBV9; size: .; DNA: TGTGCCAGCAGCTCCCGACTAGCGGGTATCTATGAGCAGTTCTTC; CDR3: CASSSRLAGIYEQFF
J: TRBJ1-5; D: .; V: TRBV18; size: few; DNA: TGTGCCAGCTCAATCGCTCGACAGCGCAATCAGCCCCAGCATTTT; CDR3: CASSIARQRNQPQHF
J: TRBJ2-3; D: TRBD2; V: TRBV19; size: .; DNA: TGTGCCAGTAGGCCACTAGCGGGAGTGACAGATACGCAGTATTTT; CDR3: CASRPLAGVTDTQYF
J: TRBJ2-7; D: TRBD1; V: TRBV2; size: .; DNA: TGTGCCAGCAGCGCCTTGGGACAGGCCTACGAGCAGTACTTC; CDR3: CASSALGQAYEQYF
J: TRBJ1-4; D: TRBD1; V: TRBV9; size: .; DNA: TGTGCCAGCAGCGCAAGACAGGGTGGGAACCTTAATGAAAAACTGTTTTTT; CDR3: CASSARQGGNLNEKLFF
J: TRBJ2-1; D: .; V: TRBV4-1; size: few; DNA: TGCGCCAGCAGCCAAGGGTCCCGGGGTTGGGCAGGCTCCTACAATGAGCAGTTCTTC; CDR3: CASSQGSRGWAGSYNEQFF
J: TRBJ1-1; D: .; V: TRBV7-9; size: .; DNA: TGTGCCAGCAGCTCCCGGGTCCAAGCTTTCTTT; CDR3: CASSSRVQAFF
J: TRBJ2-3; D: .; V: TRBV4-3; size: once; DNA: TGCGCCAGCAGCCAAGAATTACAGGGAGTCTGGGGAGATACGCAGTATTTT; CDR3: CASSQELQGVWGDTQYF
J: TRBJ1-6; D: TRBD1; V: TRBV9; size: .; DNA: TGTGCCAGCAGCGATGCGACAGGGATTTCACCCCTCCACTTT; CDR3: CASSDATGISPLHF
J: TRBJ2-1; D: .; V: TRBV7-3; size: .; DNA: TGTGCCAGCAGCCCAGACTTAGCCTACAATGAGCAGTTCTTC; CDR3: CASSPDLAYNEQFF
J: TRBJ2-5; D: TRBD2; V: TRBV29-1; size: .; DNA: TGCAGCGTCGCTAGCGGCAGCCAAGAGACCCAGTACTTC; CDR3: CSVASGSQETQYF
J: TRBJ1-3; D: .; V: TRBV27; size: .; DNA: TGTGCCAGCAGACGAGGACATGGAAACGCCATATATTTT; CDR3: CASRRGHGNAIYF
J: TRBJ2-7; D: TRBD2; V: TRBV2; size: .; DNA: TGTGCCAGCAGTAGCGCTAGCGGGAGGGCCCACGAGCAGTACTTC; CDR3: CASSSASGRAHEQYF
J: TRBJ1-1; D: TRBD1; V: TRBV5-6; size: .; DNA: TGTGCCAGCAGCCGACCTAGGACAGGAATGAACACTGAAGCTTTCTTT; CDR3: CASSRPRTGMNTEAFF
J: TRBJ1-1; D: TRBD1; V: TRBV7-3; size: few; DNA: TGTGCCAGCAGCTTAGCGACAGGGGGGGGCACTGAAGCTTTCTTT; CDR3: CASSLATGGGTEAFF
J: TRBJ1-1; D: .; V: TRBV4-2; size: .; DNA: TGTGCCAGCAGCCCAACAGGGAACGCTGAAGCTTTCTTT; CDR3: CASSPTGNAEAFF